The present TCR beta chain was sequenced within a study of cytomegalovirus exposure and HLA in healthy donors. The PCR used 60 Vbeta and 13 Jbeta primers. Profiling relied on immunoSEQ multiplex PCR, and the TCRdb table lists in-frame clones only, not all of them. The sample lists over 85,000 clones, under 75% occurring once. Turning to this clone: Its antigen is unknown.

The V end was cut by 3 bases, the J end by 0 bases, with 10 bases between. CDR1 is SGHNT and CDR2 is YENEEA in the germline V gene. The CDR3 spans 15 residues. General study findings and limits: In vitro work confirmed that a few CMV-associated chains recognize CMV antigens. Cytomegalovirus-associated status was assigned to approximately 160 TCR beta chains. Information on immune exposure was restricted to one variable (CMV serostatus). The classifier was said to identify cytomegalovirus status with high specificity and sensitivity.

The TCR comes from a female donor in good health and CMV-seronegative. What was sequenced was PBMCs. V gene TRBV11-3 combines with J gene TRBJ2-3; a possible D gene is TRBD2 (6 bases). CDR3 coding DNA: TGTGCCAGCAGCTTCGGGGGAACCAGCACAGATACGCAGTATTTT. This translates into CASSFGGTSTDTQYF.